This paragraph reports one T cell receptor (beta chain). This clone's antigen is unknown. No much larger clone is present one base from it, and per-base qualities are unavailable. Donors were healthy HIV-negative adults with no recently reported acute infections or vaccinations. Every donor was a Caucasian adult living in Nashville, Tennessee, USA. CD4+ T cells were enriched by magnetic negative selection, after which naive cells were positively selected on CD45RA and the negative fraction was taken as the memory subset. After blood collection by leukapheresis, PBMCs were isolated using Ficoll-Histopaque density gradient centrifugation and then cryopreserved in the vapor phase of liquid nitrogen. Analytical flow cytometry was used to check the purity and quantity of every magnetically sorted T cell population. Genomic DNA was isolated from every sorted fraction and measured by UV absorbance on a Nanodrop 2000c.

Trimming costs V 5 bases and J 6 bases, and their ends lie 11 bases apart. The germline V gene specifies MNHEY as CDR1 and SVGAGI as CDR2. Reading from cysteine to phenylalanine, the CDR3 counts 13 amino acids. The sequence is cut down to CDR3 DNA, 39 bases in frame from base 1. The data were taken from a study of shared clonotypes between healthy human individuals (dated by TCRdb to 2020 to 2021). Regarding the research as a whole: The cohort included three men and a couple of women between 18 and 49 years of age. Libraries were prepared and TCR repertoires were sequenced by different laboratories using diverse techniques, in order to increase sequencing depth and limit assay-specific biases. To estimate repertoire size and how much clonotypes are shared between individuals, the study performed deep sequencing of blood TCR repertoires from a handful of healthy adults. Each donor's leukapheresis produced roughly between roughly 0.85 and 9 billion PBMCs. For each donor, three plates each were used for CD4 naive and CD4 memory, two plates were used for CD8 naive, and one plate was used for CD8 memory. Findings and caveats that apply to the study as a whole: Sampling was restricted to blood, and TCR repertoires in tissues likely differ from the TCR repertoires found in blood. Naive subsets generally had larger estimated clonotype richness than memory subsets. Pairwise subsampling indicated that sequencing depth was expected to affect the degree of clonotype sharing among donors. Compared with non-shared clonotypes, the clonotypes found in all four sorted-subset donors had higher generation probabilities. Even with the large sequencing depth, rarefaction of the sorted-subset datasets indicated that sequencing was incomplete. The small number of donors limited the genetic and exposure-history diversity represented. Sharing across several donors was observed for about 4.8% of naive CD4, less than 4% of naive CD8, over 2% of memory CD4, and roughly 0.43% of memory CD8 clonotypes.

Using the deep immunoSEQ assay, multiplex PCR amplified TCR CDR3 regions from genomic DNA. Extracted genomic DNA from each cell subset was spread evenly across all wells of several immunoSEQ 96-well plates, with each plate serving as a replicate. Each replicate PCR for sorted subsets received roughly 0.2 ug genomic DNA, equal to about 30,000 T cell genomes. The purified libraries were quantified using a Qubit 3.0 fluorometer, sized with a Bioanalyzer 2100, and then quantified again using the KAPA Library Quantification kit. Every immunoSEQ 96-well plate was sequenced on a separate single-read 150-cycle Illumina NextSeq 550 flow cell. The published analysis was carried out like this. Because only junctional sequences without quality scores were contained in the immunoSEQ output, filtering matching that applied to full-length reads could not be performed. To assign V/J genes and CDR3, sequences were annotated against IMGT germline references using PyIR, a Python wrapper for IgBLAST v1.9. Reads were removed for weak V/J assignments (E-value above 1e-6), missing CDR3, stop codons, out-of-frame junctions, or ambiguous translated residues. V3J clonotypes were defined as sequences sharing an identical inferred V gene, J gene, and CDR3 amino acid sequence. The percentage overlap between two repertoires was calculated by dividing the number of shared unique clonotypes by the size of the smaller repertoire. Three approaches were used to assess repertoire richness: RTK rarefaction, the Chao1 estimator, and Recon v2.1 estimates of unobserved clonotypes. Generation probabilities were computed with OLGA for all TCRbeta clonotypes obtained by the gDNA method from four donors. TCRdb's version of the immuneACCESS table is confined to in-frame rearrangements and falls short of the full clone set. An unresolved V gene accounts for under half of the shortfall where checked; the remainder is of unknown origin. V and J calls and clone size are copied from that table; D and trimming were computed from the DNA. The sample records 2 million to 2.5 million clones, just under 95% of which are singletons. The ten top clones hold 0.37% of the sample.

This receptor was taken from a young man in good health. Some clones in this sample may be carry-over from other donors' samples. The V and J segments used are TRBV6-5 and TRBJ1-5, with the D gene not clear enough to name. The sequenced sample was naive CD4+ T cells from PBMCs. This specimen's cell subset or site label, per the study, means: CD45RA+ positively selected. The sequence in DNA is TGTGCCAGCAGTCCCATAATACTTCAGCCCCAGCATTTT. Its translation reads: CASSPIILQPQHF.